This T cell receptor beta chain was retrieved from a study of T cells after posttransplantation cyclophosphamide. Findings of the study overall: Blood and skin or GI T cell repertoires showed limited TRB overlap. Recipient CMV seropositivity and CMV reactivation strongly tracked TRB clonality. Donor CD8+ memory clones often dominated recipient blood repertoires at later times.

Only in-frame clones appear in the TCRdb table, and some are missing; sequencing was by immunoSEQ multiplex PCR. The sample includes 35,000 to 45,000 clones, none of them occurring once. On this clone itself: Its antigen is not known.

This CDR3 spans 16 amino acids. The trim removed 5 bases at V and 7 bases at J, leaving 11 bases unmatched. Germline-derived CDR1 and CDR2 are LNHNV and YYDKDF (reference sequence). The chain is built from TRBV15 and TRBJ1-4; the match to TRBD1 covers 9 bases. The clonotype originates from a man in his forties in good health, CMV-negative, and a related stem cell transplant donor. Sequences were obtained from PBMCs. The CDR3 sequence is CATSQKVQGASEKLFF. The CDR3 coding sequence is TGTGCCACCAGCCAAAAGGTACAGGGGGCTTCTGAAAAACTGTTTTTT.